A single sample gave rise to the 17 T cell receptor beta chains below, sequenced in a study of T cells after yellow fever vaccination. TCRdb recomputed calls from the 5' RACE reads with MiXCR, one row per CDR3 protein. The sample yields around 340,000 distinct CDR3 sequences, about an eighth seen once. The sample in question was CD4+ T cells sorted from PBMCs, obtained 15 days after the yellow fever booster vaccination. These receptor sequences come from a man younger than 35 who received the YFV17D yellow fever vaccine.

V usage is TRBV7-2 and J usage is TRBJ2-7; 8 positions match TRBD1. The V gene end was trimmed by 5 bases and the J gene end by 2 bases; junction bases not matched to a gene: 8. The CDR3 runs 15 residues. Germline V CDR1 and CDR2: SGHTA, FQGNSA. The DNA of the CDR3 is TGTGCCAGCAGCCCCCGGACAGGGAGGACCTACGAGCAGTACGTC. Protein product: CASSPRTGRTYEQYV.

V is TRBV5-1 and J is TRBJ2-5; TRBD1 matches 12 bases. The CDR3 covers 15 residues. Trimming cost V 4 bases and J 9 bases; bases outside gene matches: 10. Germline V gene lookup returns CDR1 SGHRS and CDR2 YFSETQ. DNA for the CDR3: TGCGCCAGCAGCCCCGGGACAGGGGGCGGGTGGCCCCAGTACTTC. Translation gives CASSPGTGGGWPQYF.

This chain joins TRBV19 and TRBJ1-4; D ambiguous. This CDR3 is 12 amino acids long. The germline V and J ends were trimmed by 8 bases and 13 bases, with 17 bases remaining between them. Looked up from germline, CDR1 is LNHDA and CDR2 is SQIVND (reference sequence). The DNA for the CDR3 is TGTGCCAGTGGAACCTTCTACAATCCACTGTTTTTT. Translation gives CASGTFYNPLFF.

This clonotype was seen more than once but under ten times. V gene TRBV20-1 combines with J gene TRBJ1-5; D is possibly TRBD1 (6 bases). This CDR3 contains 14 residues. Between the trimmed V and J ends, which lost 0 bases and 2 bases, there was a span of 8 bases. Germline V gene lookup returns CDR1 DFQATT and CDR2 SNEGSKA (reference sequence). The CDR3 coding sequence is TGCAGTGCTAGAGAGGGGGCTGGCAATCAGCCCCAGCATTTT. Residues: CSAREGAGNQPQHF.

The rearrangement joins TRBV6-2 or TRBV6-3 to TRBJ2-1, with TRBD2 matching 8 bases. The CDR3 is 17 amino acids. J lost 4 bases, V lost 2 bases, and 10 bases had no gene match. Germline V gene sequence: CDR1 MNHEY, CDR2 SVGEGT. The CDR3 DNA reads as TGTGCCAGCAGTTACCCCCCCGTAGCGGGGCAGTACAATGAGCAGTTCTTC. It translates to CASSYPPVAGQYNEQFF.

This clonotype came up a few times. The chain employs TRBV6-2 or TRBV6-3 and TRBJ2-1, with TRBD2 matching 11 bases. V lost 7 bases and J lost 5; bases outside the gene matches: 7. The CDR3 is made up of 15 amino acids. Germline CDR1 MNHEY, CDR2 SVGEGT. The CDR3 DNA reads as TGTGCCAGCATCCCCGCTAGCGGGGGGCACAATGAGCAGTTCTTC. Its protein is CASIPASGGHNEQFF.

The table lists this clonotype with a few counts. The chain links TRBV2 to TRBJ1-4; D not resolved. Trimming stripped 6 bases from V and 7 bases from J, with 12 bases between. This CDR3 contains 13 residues. Germline V gene lookup returns CDR1 SNHLY and CDR2 FYNNEI. CDR3 in amino acids: CASRIERIEKLFF. CDR3 coding DNA: TGTGCCAGCAGGATCGAGCGAATTGAAAAACTGTTTTTT.

This rearrangement joins TRBV4-1 to TRBJ2-5; the D call may be TRBD1 or TRBD2 (5 bases each). This CDR3 contains 15 residues. The V and J ends lost 4 bases and 4 bases respectively, with 16 bases between them. From germline, CDR1 is MGHRA and CDR2 YSYEKL. The chain's CDR3 is CASSPLGTQSETQYF. CDR3 coding DNA: TGCGCCAGCAGCCCCCTTGGGACCCAGTCAGAGACCCAGTACTTC.

This chain uses TRBV5-1 with TRBJ1-1; unclear D gene. The CDR3 has 13 residues. Germline CDR1 and CDR2: SGHRS and YFSETQ. V was shortened by 1 base and J by 3 bases, with 7 bases between the two germline ends. CDR3 protein: CASSLLLDTEAFF. In DNA, the CDR3 is TGCGCCAGCAGCTTGTTATTGGACACTGAAGCTTTCTTT.

The table lists this clonotype with many counts. The chain couples TRBV11-2 to TRBJ2-6; D might be TRBD1 or TRBD2, each matching 6 bases. CDR1 and CDR2 from the germline V gene are SGHAT and FQNNGV. The CDR3 sequence is 19 residues long. The ends were cut back, 2 bases at V and 0 bases at J, with 17 bases in the middle. Written as DNA, the CDR3 is TGTGCCAGCAGCTTACTGGGGGGCGCCGCCCCCTCTGGGGCCAACGTCCTGACTTTC. Amino acids: CASSLLGGAAPSGANVLTF.

In this sample, this clonotype turned up a few times. The chain joins TRBV4-1 to TRBJ1-5; D gene uncertain. The CDR3 is 14 amino acids. Germline V gives CDR1 MGHRA, CDR2 YSYEKL. V lost 1 base and J 5 bases, leaving 9 bases between the germline ends. CDR3 nucleotides: TGCGCCAGCAGCCAAGCGAGGGAAGATCAGCCCCAGCATTTT. Its protein is CASSQAREDQPQHF.

This clonotype was recorded a few times. The rearrangement joins TRBV6-2 or TRBV6-3 to TRBJ2-6, with 8 bases that match TRBD1. Germline loops: CDR1 MNHEY, CDR2 SVGEGT. The CDR3 is 16 residues long. V lost 6 bases, J lost 4 bases, and 8 bases stayed unmatched. CDR3 nucleotide sequence: TGTGCCAGCAGACTGACAGGGGCGGCAGGGGCCAACGTCCTGACTTTC. Residues: CASRLTGAAGANVLTF.

This clonotype showed up just a few times. The chain joins TRBV7-8 to TRBJ2-2, with D perhaps matching TRBD1 (5 bases). This CDR3 is built from 19 residues. The V gene lost 3 bases and the J gene lost 1 base, with 21 bases spanning the gap. The V gene's germline CDR1 is SGHVS and CDR2 FQNEAQ. The DNA of the CDR3 is TGTGCCAGCAGCTTTATCCAAGACAGACTGATATGGAACACCGGGGAGCTGTTTTTT. It translates to CASSFIQDRLIWNTGELFF.

This clonotype came up a few times. The rearrangement joins TRBV7-8 to TRBJ2-7; D not certain. Deletions cut 0 bases from V and 4 bases from J, with 10 bases between. CDR1 and CDR2 (germline): SGHVS, FQNEAQ. The CDR3 has 14 amino acids. CDR3: CASSLAELIYEQYV. In DNA, the CDR3 is TGTGCCAGCAGCTTAGCCGAATTGATTTACGAGCAGTACGTC.

The chain couples TRBV7-2 to TRBJ1-1, with D tentatively TRBD1 (5 bases). Germline V gene sequence: CDR1 SGHTA, CDR2 FQGNSA. The CDR3 runs 14 residues. Trimming stripped 5 bases from V and 9 bases from J, with 19 bases between. CDR3 sequence: CASSQVGDSLQAFF. The CDR3 DNA sequence: TGTGCCAGCAGCCAAGTGGGGGATTCCTTGCAAGCTTTCTTT.

This clonotype came up many times. The chain joins TRBV18 to TRBJ2-3; D is tentatively TRBD1 or TRBD2 (5 bases each). This CDR3 contains 14 residues. The germline V gene has CDR1 KGHSH and CDR2 LQKENI. V was cut by 5 bases and J by 5 bases, with 14 bases left in between. The CDR3 spells CASSSGTAGDTQYF. The DNA of the CDR3 is TGTGCCAGCTCATCGGGGACGGCGGGAGATACGCAGTATTTT.

This chain connects TRBV5-1 to TRBJ2-2; 7 bases line up with TRBD1. The length of the CDR3 is 15 residues. V lost 0 bases, J lost 6 bases, and 5 bases stayed unmatched. Germline loops: CDR1 SGHRS, CDR2 YFSETQ. DNA of the CDR3: TGCGCCAGCAGCTTGGCCTTAACAGGGGCCGGGGAGCTGTTTTTT. Translation: CASSLALTGAGELFF.